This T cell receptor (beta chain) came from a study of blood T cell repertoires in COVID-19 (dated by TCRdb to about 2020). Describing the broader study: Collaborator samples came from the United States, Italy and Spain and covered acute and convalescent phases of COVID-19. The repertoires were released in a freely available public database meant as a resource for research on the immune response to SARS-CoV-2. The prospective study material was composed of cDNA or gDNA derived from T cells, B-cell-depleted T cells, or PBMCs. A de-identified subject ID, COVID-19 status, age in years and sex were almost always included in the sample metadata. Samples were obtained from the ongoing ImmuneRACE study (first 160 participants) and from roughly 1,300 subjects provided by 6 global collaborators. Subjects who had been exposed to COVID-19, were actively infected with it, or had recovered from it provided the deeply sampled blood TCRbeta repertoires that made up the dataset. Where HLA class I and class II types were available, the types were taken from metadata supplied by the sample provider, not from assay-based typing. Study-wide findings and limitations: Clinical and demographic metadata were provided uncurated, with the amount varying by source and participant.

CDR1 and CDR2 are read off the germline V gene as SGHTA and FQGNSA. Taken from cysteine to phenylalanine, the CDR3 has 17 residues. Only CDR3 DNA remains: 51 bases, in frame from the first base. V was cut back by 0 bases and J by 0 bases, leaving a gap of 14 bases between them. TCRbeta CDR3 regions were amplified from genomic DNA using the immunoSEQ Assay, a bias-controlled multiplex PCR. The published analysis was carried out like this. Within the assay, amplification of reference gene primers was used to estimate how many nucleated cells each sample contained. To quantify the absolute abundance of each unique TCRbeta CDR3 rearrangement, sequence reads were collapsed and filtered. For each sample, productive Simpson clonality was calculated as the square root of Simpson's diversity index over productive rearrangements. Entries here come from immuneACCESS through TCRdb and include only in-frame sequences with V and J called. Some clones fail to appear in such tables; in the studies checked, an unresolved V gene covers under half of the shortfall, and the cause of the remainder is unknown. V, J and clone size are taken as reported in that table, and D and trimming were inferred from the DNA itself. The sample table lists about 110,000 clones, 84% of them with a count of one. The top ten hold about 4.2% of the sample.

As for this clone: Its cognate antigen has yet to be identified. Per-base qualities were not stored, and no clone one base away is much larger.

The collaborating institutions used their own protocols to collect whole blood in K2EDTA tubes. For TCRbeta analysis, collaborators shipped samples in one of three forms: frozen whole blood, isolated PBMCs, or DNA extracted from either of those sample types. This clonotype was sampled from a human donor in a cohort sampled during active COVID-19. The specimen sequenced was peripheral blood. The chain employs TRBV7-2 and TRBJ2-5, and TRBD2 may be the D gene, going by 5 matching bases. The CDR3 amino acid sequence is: CASSLAPLTSNQETQYF. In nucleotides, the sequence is TGTGCCAGCAGCTTAGCCCCCCTAACTAGTAACCAAGAGACCCAGTACTTC.